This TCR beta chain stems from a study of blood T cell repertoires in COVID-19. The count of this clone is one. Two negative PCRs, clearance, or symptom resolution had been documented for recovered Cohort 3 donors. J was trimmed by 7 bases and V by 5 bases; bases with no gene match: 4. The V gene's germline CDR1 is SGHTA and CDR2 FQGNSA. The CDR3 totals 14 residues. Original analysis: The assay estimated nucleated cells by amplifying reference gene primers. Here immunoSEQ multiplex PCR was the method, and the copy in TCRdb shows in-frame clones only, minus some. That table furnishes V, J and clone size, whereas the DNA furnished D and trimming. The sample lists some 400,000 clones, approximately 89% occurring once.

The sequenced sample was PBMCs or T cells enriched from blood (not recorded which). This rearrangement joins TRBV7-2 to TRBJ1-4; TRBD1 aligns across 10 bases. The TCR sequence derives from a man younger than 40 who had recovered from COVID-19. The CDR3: CASSPTGGFEKLFF. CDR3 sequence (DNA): TGTGCCAGCAGCCCGACAGGGGGCTTTGAAAAACTGTTTTTT.